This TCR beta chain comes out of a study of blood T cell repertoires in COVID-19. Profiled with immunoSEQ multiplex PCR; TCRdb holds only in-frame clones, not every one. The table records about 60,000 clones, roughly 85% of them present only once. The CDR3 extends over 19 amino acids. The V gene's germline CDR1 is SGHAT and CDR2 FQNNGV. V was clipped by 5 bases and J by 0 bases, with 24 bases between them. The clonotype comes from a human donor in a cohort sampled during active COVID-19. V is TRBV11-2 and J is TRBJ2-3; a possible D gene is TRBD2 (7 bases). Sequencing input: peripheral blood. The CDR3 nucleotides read TGTGCCAGCAGCGAACTTAGCGTAGGCGGGGGCGCGAGCACAGATACGCAGTATTTT. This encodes CASSELSVGGGASTDTQYF.